The 2 T cell receptor beta chains below were found in one sample sequenced in a study of T cell changes during pregnancy in multiple sclerosis. Using immunoSEQ multiplex PCR, the repertoire was profiled, and TCRdb retains in-frame clones only, with some absent. Of 85,000 to 110,000 clones detected, roughly nine tenths appear once; the ten largest clones hold 0.75% to 0.95%. The sample here was peripheral blood, taken after pregnancy. The receptors originated from a female donor with multiple sclerosis, enrolled in a pregnancy study.

V gene TRBV28 combines with J gene TRBJ2-7, with TRBD1 matching over 9 bases. The CDR3 has 16 residues. CDR1 and CDR2 (germline): MDHEN, SYDVKM. The trim removed 6 bases at V and 1 base at J, leaving 10 bases unmatched. CDR3 region: CASSSPTGTGSYEQYF. CDR3 coding DNA: TGTGCCAGCAGCTCTCCCACCGGGACAGGGTCCTACGAGCAGTACTTC.

The CDR3 spells CASSMRVSSYEQYF. The CDR3 DNA reads as TGTGCCAGTAGTATGCGGGTGAGCTCCTACGAGCAGTACTTC. The chain links TRBV19 to TRBJ2-7; D possibly corresponds to TRBD2 (5 bases). Germline CDR1 is LNHDA and CDR2 is SQIVND (reference sequence). The CDR3 loop spans 14 amino acids. Trimming left V 3 bases short and J 0 bases short, with 9 bases between.